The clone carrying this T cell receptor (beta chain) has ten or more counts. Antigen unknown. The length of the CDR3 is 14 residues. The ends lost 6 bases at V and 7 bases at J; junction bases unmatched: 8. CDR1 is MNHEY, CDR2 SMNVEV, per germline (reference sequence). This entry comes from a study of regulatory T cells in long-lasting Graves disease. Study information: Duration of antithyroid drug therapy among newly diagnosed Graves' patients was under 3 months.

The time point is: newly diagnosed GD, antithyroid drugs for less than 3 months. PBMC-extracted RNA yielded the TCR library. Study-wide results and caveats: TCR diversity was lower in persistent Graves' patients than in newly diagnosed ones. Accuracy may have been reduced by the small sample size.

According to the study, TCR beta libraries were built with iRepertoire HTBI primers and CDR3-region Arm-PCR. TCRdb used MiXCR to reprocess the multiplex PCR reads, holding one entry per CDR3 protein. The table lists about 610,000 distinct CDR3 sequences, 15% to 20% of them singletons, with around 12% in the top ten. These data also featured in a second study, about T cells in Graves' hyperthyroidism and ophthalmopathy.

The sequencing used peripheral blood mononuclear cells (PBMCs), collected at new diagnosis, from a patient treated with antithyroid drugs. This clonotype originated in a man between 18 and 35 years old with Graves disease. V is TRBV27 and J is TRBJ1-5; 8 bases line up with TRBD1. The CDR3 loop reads CASRLDRVGQPQHF. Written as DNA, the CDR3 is TGTGCCAGCAGACTGGACAGGGTAGGACAGCCCCAGCATTTT.